These T cell receptor beta chains were read from a single sample in a study of PD-L1 blockade in urothelial cancer. Assay: immunoSEQ multiplex PCR; the TCRdb copy retains only in-frame clones and omits some. The sample yields tens of thousands of clones, roughly 90% seen once. This sample comprised PBMCs, obtained around atezolizumab (anti-PD-L1) treatment. These receptor sequences come from a man aged 60-69 years with urothelial cancer. Both conserved end residues are part of each CDR3. The D gene is left open where the match is weak. Only part of the rows carry a size: once, few, many, or a class if the clone is expanded.

D gene: NA; clone size: NA; V gene: TRBV5-6; J gene: TRBJ2-3; CDR3 protein: CASSPGTDTQYF; CDR3 DNA: TGTGCCAGCAGCCCCGGCACAGATACGCAGTATTTT
D gene: NA; clone size: NA; V gene: TRBV9; J gene: TRBJ2-7; CDR3 protein: CASSLRTDYEQYF; CDR3 DNA: TGTGCCAGCAGCCTTAGGACAGATTACGAGCAGTACTTC
D gene: TRBD2; clone size: NA; V gene: TRBV5-6; J gene: TRBJ2-1; CDR3 protein: CASSTGGPLYEQFF; CDR3 DNA: TGTGCCAGCAGCACGGGGGGGCCGTTATATGAGCAGTTCTTC
D gene: TRBD1; clone size: few; V gene: TRBV4-3; J gene: TRBJ1-1; CDR3 protein: CASSQDQGRGVTEAFF; CDR3 DNA: TGCGCCAGCAGCCAAGATCAGGGCAGGGGGGTCACTGAAGCTTTCTTT
D gene: TRBD1; clone size: few; V gene: TRBV14; J gene: TRBJ2-1; CDR3 protein: CASSPRDRAYNEQFF; CDR3 DNA: TGTGCCAGCAGCCCCCGGGACAGGGCCTACAATGAGCAGTTCTTC
D gene: TRBD1; clone size: NA; V gene: TRBV6-5; J gene: TRBJ1-1; CDR3 protein: CASNPTGTGGAFF; CDR3 DNA: TGTGCCAGCAACCCAACAGGGACAGGGGGGGCTTTCTTT
D gene: TRBD2; clone size: NA; V gene: TRBV7-8; J gene: TRBJ2-1; CDR3 protein: CASSLAGGTYNEQFF; CDR3 DNA: TGTGCCAGCAGCTTAGCGGGAGGGACCTACAATGAGCAGTTCTTC
D gene: NA; clone size: NA; V gene: TRBV7-9; J gene: TRBJ2-1; CDR3 protein: CASSLLASSYNEQFF; CDR3 DNA: TGTGCCAGCAGCTTACTAGCGAGCTCCTACAATGAGCAGTTCTTC
D gene: TRBD2; clone size: NA; V gene: TRBV7-2; J gene: TRBJ2-7; CDR3 protein: CASSFRTSGRGEQYF; CDR3 DNA: TGTGCCAGCAGCTTCCGGACTAGCGGGAGGGGCGAGCAGTACTTC
D gene: NA; clone size: NA; V gene: TRBV7-8; J gene: TRBJ1-5; CDR3 protein: CASRKGVGRDQPQHF; CDR3 DNA: TGTGCCAGCAGAAAAGGGGTAGGGAGGGATCAGCCCCAGCATTTT
D gene: TRBD2; clone size: NA; V gene: TRBV5-1; J gene: TRBJ2-1; CDR3 protein: CASSPTTSGGASYNEQFF; CDR3 DNA: TGCGCCAGCAGCCCCACGACTAGCGGGGGGGCTTCCTACAATGAGCAGTTCTTC
D gene: TRBD2; clone size: once; V gene: TRBV4-1; J gene: TRBJ2-2; CDR3 protein: CASSQGLAGGTGELFF; CDR3 DNA: TGCGCCAGCAGCCAAGGGCTAGCGGGAGGCACCGGGGAGCTGTTTTTT
D gene: TRBD1; clone size: once; V gene: TRBV7-9; J gene: TRBJ2-2; CDR3 protein: CASSLAPGQGTGELFF; CDR3 DNA: TGTGCCAGCAGCTTAGCCCCCGGACAGGGGACCGGGGAGCTGTTTTTT